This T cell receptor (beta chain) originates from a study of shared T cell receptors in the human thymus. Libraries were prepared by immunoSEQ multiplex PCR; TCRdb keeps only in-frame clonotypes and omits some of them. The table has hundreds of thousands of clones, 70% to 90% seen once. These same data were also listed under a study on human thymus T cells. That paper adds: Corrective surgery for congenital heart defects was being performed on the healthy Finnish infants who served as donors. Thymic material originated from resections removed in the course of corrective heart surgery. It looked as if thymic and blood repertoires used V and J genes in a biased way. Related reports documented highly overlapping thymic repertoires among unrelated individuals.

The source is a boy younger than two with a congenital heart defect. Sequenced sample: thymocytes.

CDR3 sequence reads: CASSVGNREETQYF. The DNA for the CDR3 is TGTGCCAGCAGCGTAGGTAACAGGGAGGAGACCCAGTACTTC. The V call is TRBV9, the J call TRBJ2-5, with a tentative D call TRBD1 (6 bases). The CDR3 has 14 amino acids. Per the germline V gene, CDR1 is SGDLS and CDR2 is YYNGEE. V lost 0 bases, J lost 5 bases, and 11 bases lay in between.